The clone carrying this T cell receptor (beta chain) was seen at least ten times. This specimen belongs to a study of T cells in Graves' hyperthyroidism and ophthalmopathy. Deletions cut 4 bases from V and 0 bases from J, with 15 bases between. Germline-derived CDR1 and CDR2 are MDHEN and SYDVKM. This CDR3 region has 16 residues. Patients aged 18 to 65 had newly diagnosed hyperthyroidism lasting under 2 months. The study left out patients who had uncontrolled infection, other autoimmune disease, pregnancy or lactation. The authors obtained PBMCs from more than 8 ml of fresh peripheral blood. The source material, RNA transcripts, was used to amplify TCR beta CDR3 regions. The HTBI primer set served for first-round RT-PCR of the TCR CDR3. TCRdb itself ran the multiplex PCR reads through MiXCR, one entry per CDR3 protein. This table has more than 650,000 distinct CDR3 sequences, around 15% appearing once.

The TCR was taken from a woman between 18 and 30 years old with Graves' hyperthyroidism. The rearrangement uses TRBV28 and TRBJ1-1; no definite D call. Sequencing was done on a sample of blood. DNA of the CDR3: TGTGCCAGCAGTTCCCCCGGGGAGTTGGTGAACACTGAAGCTTTCTTT. Encoded protein: CASSSPGELVNTEAFF.